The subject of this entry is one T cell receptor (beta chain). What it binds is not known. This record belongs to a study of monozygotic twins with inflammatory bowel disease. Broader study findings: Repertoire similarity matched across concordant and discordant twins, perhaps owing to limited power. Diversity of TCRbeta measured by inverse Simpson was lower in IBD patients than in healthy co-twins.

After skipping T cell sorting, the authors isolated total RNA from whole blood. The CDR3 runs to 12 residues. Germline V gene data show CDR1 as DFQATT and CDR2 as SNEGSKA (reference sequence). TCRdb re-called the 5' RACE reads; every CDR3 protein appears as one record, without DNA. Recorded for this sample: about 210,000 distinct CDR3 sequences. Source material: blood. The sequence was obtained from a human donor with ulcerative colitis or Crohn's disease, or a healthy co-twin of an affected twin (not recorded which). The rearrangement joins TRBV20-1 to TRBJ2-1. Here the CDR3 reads CSALKDDNEQFF.